The next 23 T cell receptor beta chains were all read from a single sample in a study of blood T cell repertoires in COVID-19. Sequenced by immunoSEQ multiplex PCR; TCRdb stores in-frame clones only, minus some. The data contain about 230,000 clones, approximately 87% of them singletons. The sample taken for sequencing was peripheral blood. Source of these receptors: a woman between 65 and 79 years old with active or convalescent COVID-19.

The chain couples TRBV3-1 (or the pseudogene TRBV3-2) to TRBJ1-2; 11 nucleotides align to TRBD1. The CDR3 contains 16 residues. The V segment lost 4 bases and the J segment 6 bases; nucleotides outside the gene matches: 10. Germline V gives CDR1 LGHDT, CDR2 YNNKEL (reference sequence). The CDR3 spells CASSPPPRTGGHGYTF. CDR3 nucleotide sequence: TGTGCCAGCAGCCCACCCCCCCGGACAGGGGGCCATGGCTACACCTTC.

The chain joins TRBV7-8 to TRBJ1-2, with 10 bases identical to TRBD1. CDR1 and CDR2 from the germline V gene are SGHVS and FQNEAQ. Unmatched junction bases numbered 17, after V lost 6 bases and J lost 4 bases. The CDR3 extends over 18 amino acids. CDR3 DNA: TGTGCCAGCAGTTCAACCGGGACAGGGGCTAGTTTCTCCTATGGCTACACCTTC. This gives the protein CASSSTGTGASFSYGYTF.

The chain links TRBV2 to TRBJ2-1; 10 nucleotides match TRBD2. V lost 7 bases, J lost 10 bases, and 7 bases stayed unmatched. The CDR3 is 13 residues long. CDR1 and CDR2 (germline): SNHLY, FYNNEI. CDR3 amino acids: CASKKLAGVEQFF. The CDR3 region has the DNA TGTGCCAGCAAGAAGCTAGCGGGAGTGGAGCAGTTCTTC.

This sequence joins TRBV6-1 and TRBJ1-2; no clear D. Germline V gene sequence: CDR1 MNHNS, CDR2 SASEGT. The CDR3 totals 15 residues. V lost 2 bases and J lost 4, with 14 bases in between. Written as DNA, the CDR3 is TGTGCCAGCAGTGAAATGGTTTGGGGAGGCTATGGCTACACCTTC. It yields the protein CASSEMVWGGYGYTF.

The sample holds one count of this clone. The chain has TRBV5-1 and TRBJ1-2; D not resolved. Deletions cut 4 bases from V and 4 bases from J, with 14 bases between. The CDR3 is made up of 14 amino acids. CDR1 SGHRS and CDR2 YFSETQ come from the germline V gene. The CDR3 here is CASSPGNDFYGYTF. CDR3 nucleotides: TGCGCCAGCAGCCCAGGAAACGATTTCTATGGCTACACCTTC.

The rearrangement links TRBV3-1 (or the pseudogene TRBV3-2) to TRBJ2-5; D unresolved. The germline gives CDR1 LGHDT, CDR2 YNNKEL (reference sequence). V was pared by 4 bases and J by 6 bases, with 15 bases between. The length of the CDR3 is 14 residues. The CDR3 sequence is CASSPTTAKQTQYF. CDR3 coding DNA: TGTGCCAGCAGCCCCACAACAGCAAAACAGACCCAGTACTTC.

V and J are TRBV6-5 and TRBJ1-2; D is ambiguous. CDR3 length: 12 residues. V dropped 7 bases and J dropped 4 bases, with 10 bases sitting between them. From germline, CDR1 is MNHEY and CDR2 SVGAGI. CDR3 DNA: TGTGCCAGCACTTCCCCACTCTATGGCTACACCTTC. The encoded protein is CASTSPLYGYTF.

V gene TRBV9 combines with J gene TRBJ2-3, with D possibly being TRBD1 (7 bases). Deletions cut 6 bases from V and 5 bases from J, with 22 bases between. Germline-derived CDR1 and CDR2 are SGDLS and YYNGEE. CDR3 size: 16 residues. The CDR3 nucleotides read TGTGCCAGCACCGAAGGCGGGACAGCCACCCAAGATACGCAGTATTTT. This codes for CASTEGGTATQDTQYF.

V is TRBV14 and J is TRBJ2-5; maybe TRBD1 (5 bases). Trimming cost V 1 base and J 2 bases, with 17 bases left between them. Per the germline V gene, CDR1 is SGHDN and CDR2 is FVKESK. The CDR3 is 17 amino acids. CDR3 in DNA: TGTGCCAGCAGCCAAGGGACATCATCAGGGTTTCAAGAGACCCAGTACTTC. Translated: CASSQGTSSGFQETQYF. Complete variable domain (other parts from reference TRBV14 and TRBJ2-5): EAGVTQFPSHSVIEKGQTVTLRCDPISGHDNLYWYRRVMGKEIKFLLHFVKESKQDESGMPNNRFLAERTGGTYSTLKVQPAELEDSGVYFCASSQGTSSGFQETQYFGPGTRLLVL.

The chain recombines TRBV2 with TRBJ2-5; 9 bases map to TRBD2. Germline CDR1 SNHLY, CDR2 FYNNEI. The CDR3 is 15 amino acids. Unmatched junction bases numbered 9, after V lost 6 bases and J lost 4 bases. The CDR3 sequence: CASSPLAGAGETQYF. The CDR3 nucleotides are TGTGCCAGCAGCCCCTTAGCGGGGGCAGGAGAGACCCAGTACTTC.

The chain carries TRBV9 and TRBJ2-7; a possible D gene is TRBD2 (5 bases). Germline V lookup: CDR1 SGDLS, CDR2 YYNGEE. The CDR3 loop spans 16 amino acids. Trimming stripped 9 bases from V and 0 bases from J, with 22 bases between. Written as DNA, the CDR3 is TGTGCCACCCGGCGCCCTTACGGGGTGAGCTCCTACGAGCAGTACTTC. Protein: CATRRPYGVSSYEQYF.

This clone was found a few times. V gene TRBV6-5 combines with J gene TRBJ1-2, with D hard to call. The CDR3 runs to 15 residues. CDR1 and CDR2 (germline): MNHEY, SVGAGI. V shed 0 bases and J shed 3 bases, with 11 bases lying between them. The CDR3 region has the DNA TGTGCCAGCAGTTACTCGATGTACGGGGACTATGGCTACACCTTC. Translated, it gives CASSYSMYGDYGYTF.

The V and J genes are TRBV3-1 (or the pseudogene TRBV3-2) and TRBJ2-7; D unresolved. V was cut by 3 bases and J by 2 bases, with 20 bases left in between. The germline V gene encodes CDR1 LGHDT and CDR2 YNNKEL (reference sequence). There are 17 residues in the CDR3. The CDR3 reads CASSQSTAASTPYEQYF. CDR3 DNA: TGTGCCAGCAGCCAGAGTACCGCGGCGAGTACCCCCTACGAGCAGTACTTC.

This rearrangement joins TRBV6-5 to TRBJ1-2; tentatively, D is TRBD1 (6 bases). This CDR3 is built from 14 residues. Germline-derived CDR1 and CDR2 are MNHEY and SVGAGI. Trimming pared 5 bases from V and 10 bases from J, leaving 20 bases between. CDR3: CASSNRDGTRVYTF. Here the CDR3 DNA reads TGTGCCAGCAGTAACAGGGACGGGACGAGGGTCTACACCTTC.

This clone has more than one count but fewer than ten. The chain combines TRBV7-2 with TRBJ1-3, with D unclear. Trimming stripped 5 bases from V and 0 bases from J, with 14 bases between. Per germline, CDR1 SGHTA and CDR2 FQGNSA. The CDR3 totals 16 residues. The CDR3 DNA follows: TGTGCCAGCAGCCGTGGCCAGGCAAGCTCTGGAAACACCATATATTTT. Its translation is CASSRGQASSGNTIYF. Combining the CDR3 with reference TRBV7-2 and TRBJ1-3 gives the whole variable domain GAGVSQSPSNKVTEKGKDVELRCDPISGHTALYWYRQSLGQGLEFLIYFQGNSAPDKSGLPSDRFSAERTGGSVSTLTIQRTQQEDSAVYLCASSRGQASSGNTIYFGEGSWLTVV.

The rearrangement uses TRBV4-1 and TRBJ1-2; the match to TRBD1 covers 9 bases. The germline gives CDR1 MGHRA, CDR2 YSYEKL. Trimming at V came to 5 bases and at J to 8 bases, leaving 9 bases not matched to a gene. The CDR3 extends over 14 amino acids. The CDR3 DNA follows: TGCGCCAGCAGCTTCGGACAGGGGAAGAGCGGCTACACCTTC. Its protein is CASSFGQGKSGYTF.

The chain combines TRBV28 with TRBJ1-2, with 7 bases that match TRBD1. Germline trimming cut 5 bases from V and 4 bases from J; bases unmatched to any gene: 10. Germline CDR1 reads MDHEN; CDR2 reads SYDVKM. The CDR3 has 15 amino acids. The CDR3 is CASSPPDRFSYGYTF. The CDR3, as DNA: TGTGCCAGCAGTCCCCCGGACAGGTTCAGCTATGGCTACACCTTC.

The V and J genes are TRBV5-4 and TRBJ2-5, with 11 bases lining up with TRBD2. Germline trimming cut 6 bases from V and 4 bases from J; bases unmatched to any gene: 8. Germline V gene sequence: CDR1 SGHNT, CDR2 YYREEE (reference sequence). The CDR3 is 15 amino acids. DNA of the CDR3: TGTGCCAGCAAATTTGGACTAGCGGGTTCAGAGACCCAGTACTTC. Residues: CASKFGLAGSETQYF.

The rearrangement joins TRBV6-6 to TRBJ2-1, with 9 bases that match TRBD1. Looked up from germline, CDR1 is MNHNY and CDR2 is SVGAGI (reference sequence). V lost 4 bases and J lost 3; bases outside the gene matches: 4. The CDR3 runs to 15 residues. The CDR3 is CASSLGQGNYNEQFF. CDR3 coding DNA: TGTGCCAGCAGTTTGGGACAGGGCAACTACAATGAGCAGTTCTTC.

This clone was counted only a few times. The V call is TRBV10-3, the J call TRBJ2-7; 7 bases are shared with TRBD1. With V trimmed by 5 bases and J by 2 bases, 6 bases remained unmatched. Germline V gene sequence: CDR1 ENHRY, CDR2 SYGVKD. This CDR3 is built from 14 residues. The CDR3 sequence is CAISLGQAAYEQYF. In nucleotides, the CDR3 is TGTGCCATCAGTCTTGGACAGGCAGCCTACGAGCAGTACTTC.

Only a few counts were recorded for this clone. This chain uses TRBV2 with TRBJ1-1; D is unresolved. The V end was cut by 8 bases, the J end by 1 base, with 14 bases between. From germline, CDR1 is SNHLY and CDR2 FYNNEI. This CDR3 is 14 amino acids long. This chain's CDR3 is CASGRDRQNTEAFF. The CDR3 DNA is TGTGCCAGCGGCCGGGATCGGCAGAACACTGAAGCTTTCTTT.

Here the CDR3 reads CASSIERKFYGYTF. The CDR3 DNA sequence: TGTGCCAGTAGTATAGAGCGTAAATTCTATGGCTACACCTTC. The genes are TRBV19 and TRBJ1-2; no firm D call. V shed 0 bases and J shed 4 bases, with 9 bases lying between them. The CDR3 runs to 14 residues. Germline V gene lookup returns CDR1 LNHDA and CDR2 SQIVND (reference sequence).

The rearrangement links TRBV2 to TRBJ1-2; no firm D call. There are 13 residues in the CDR3. CDR1 and CDR2 from the germline V gene are SNHLY and FYNNEI. The V end was cut by 1 base, the J end by 4 bases, with 7 bases between. In nucleotides, the CDR3 is TGTGCCAGCAGTGAAGGACACAGCTATGGCTACACCTTC. Protein product: CASSEGHSYGYTF.